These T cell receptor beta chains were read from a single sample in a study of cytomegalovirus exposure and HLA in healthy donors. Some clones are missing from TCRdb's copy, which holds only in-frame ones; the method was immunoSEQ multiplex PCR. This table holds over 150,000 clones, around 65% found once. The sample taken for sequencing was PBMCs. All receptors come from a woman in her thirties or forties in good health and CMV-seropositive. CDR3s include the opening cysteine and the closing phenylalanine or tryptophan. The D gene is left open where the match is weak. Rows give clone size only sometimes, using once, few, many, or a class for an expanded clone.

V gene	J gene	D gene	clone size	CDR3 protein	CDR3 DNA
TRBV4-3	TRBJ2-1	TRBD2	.	CASSQQTGGLAEAYNEQFF	TGCGCCAGCAGCCAACAAACAGGAGGACTAGCCGAGGCCTACAATGAGCAGTTCTTC
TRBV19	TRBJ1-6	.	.	CASSTASERADNSPLHF	TGTGCCAGTAGTACCGCAAGCGAGAGGGCGGATAATTCACCCCTCCACTTT
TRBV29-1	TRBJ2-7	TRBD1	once	CSVLPGGSYEQYF	TGCAGCGTGTTACCAGGGGGCAGCTACGAGCAGTACTTC
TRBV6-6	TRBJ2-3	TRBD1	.	CASSRKGAEDTQYF	TGTGCCAGCAGTCGAAAGGGGGCAGAGGATACGCAGTATTTT
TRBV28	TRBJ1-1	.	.	CASTLSAGNTEAFF	TGTGCCAGCACCCTCTCAGCAGGTAACACTGAAGCTTTCTTT
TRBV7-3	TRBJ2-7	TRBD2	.	CASSFGGRDYEQYF	TGTGCCAGCAGCTTCGGCGGGAGAGATTACGAGCAGTACTTC
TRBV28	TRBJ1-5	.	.	CASILGGLGQPQHF	TGTGCCAGCATCCTTGGAGGGCTGGGGCAGCCCCAGCATTTT
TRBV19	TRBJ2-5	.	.	CASSSIGEQETQYF	TGTGCCAGTAGCAGTATCGGGGAACAAGAGACCCAGTACTTC
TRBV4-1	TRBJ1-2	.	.	CASSQEAWGPTNYGYTF	TGCGCCAGCAGCCAAGAGGCTTGGGGGCCCACTAACTATGGCTACACCTTC
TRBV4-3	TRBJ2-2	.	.	CASSQEESGTGELFF	TGCGCCAGCAGCCAAGAGGAAAGCGGCACCGGGGAGCTGTTTTTT
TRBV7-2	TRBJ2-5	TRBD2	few	CASSLVGGRAGETQYF	TGTGCCAGCAGCTTAGTGGGCGGGAGGGCCGGGGAGACCCAGTACTTC
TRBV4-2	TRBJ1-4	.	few	CASSQQNRDEKLFF	TGTGCCAGCAGCCAACAGAACAGGGATGAAAAACTGTTTTTT
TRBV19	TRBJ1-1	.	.	CASSSGVGGGVNTEAFF	TGTGCCAGTAGTTCTGGAGTGGGGGGAGGCGTTAACACTGAAGCTTTCTTT
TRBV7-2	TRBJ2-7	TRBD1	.	CASSAYRDRTYEQYF	TGTGCCAGCAGCGCATACCGGGACAGAACCTACGAGCAGTACTTC
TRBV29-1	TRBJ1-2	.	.	CSADLRDPSGGYTF	TGCAGCGCCGACCTCAGAGATCCCTCAGGTGGCTACACCTTC
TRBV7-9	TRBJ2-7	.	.	CASSLLQYEQYF	TGTGCCAGCAGCTTATTGCAGTACGAGCAGTACTTC
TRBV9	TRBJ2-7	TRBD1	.	CASSPRTGHTYEQYF	TGTGCCAGCAGCCCGAGGACAGGGCACACCTACGAGCAGTACTTC
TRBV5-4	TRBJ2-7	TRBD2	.	CASSTRTSGGYEQYF	TGTGCCAGCAGCACCCGGACTAGCGGGGGTTACGAGCAGTACTTC
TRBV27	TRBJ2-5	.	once	CASSMSGRETQYF	TGTGCCAGCAGTATGTCAGGGCGAGAGACCCAGTACTTC
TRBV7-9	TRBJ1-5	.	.	CASSASGSQPQHF	TGTGCCAGCAGCGCCTCGGGTAGCCAGCCCCAGCATTTT
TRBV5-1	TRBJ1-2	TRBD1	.	CASSWGDRGNGYTF	TGCGCCAGCAGCTGGGGGGACAGGGGGAATGGCTACACCTTC
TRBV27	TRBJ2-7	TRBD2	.	CASSLVAGPSYEQYF	TGTGCCAGCAGTTTAGTAGCGGGGCCCTCCTACGAGCAGTACTTC
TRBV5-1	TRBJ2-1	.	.	CASSSGGGQTYNEQFF	TGCGCCAGCAGCTCGGGGGGGGGACAGACCTACAATGAGCAGTTCTTC
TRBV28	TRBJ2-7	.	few	CASSPTRTYEQYF	TGTGCCAGCAGTCCAACTAGAACGTACGAGCAGTACTTC
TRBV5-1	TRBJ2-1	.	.	CASSLETGYSYNEQFF	TGCGCCAGCAGCTTGGAAACAGGGTACTCCTACAATGAGCAGTTCTTC
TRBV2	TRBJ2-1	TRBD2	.	CASTSLAGVNNEQFF	TGTGCCAGCACCTCACTAGCGGGAGTGAATAATGAGCAGTTCTTC
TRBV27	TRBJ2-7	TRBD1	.	CASTKTGTGNTGFYEQYF	TGTGCCAGCACCAAAACAGGGACAGGGAACACTGGGTTCTACGAGCAGTACTTC
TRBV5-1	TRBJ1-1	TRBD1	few	CASSLLTGETEAFF	TGCGCCAGCAGCTTACTGACAGGGGAGACTGAAGCTTTCTTT
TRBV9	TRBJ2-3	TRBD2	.	CASSPGGEDTDTQYF	TGTGCCAGCAGCCCGGGGGGGGAGGACACAGATACGCAGTATTTT
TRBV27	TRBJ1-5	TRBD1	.	CASSGPGTGGNQPQHF	TGTGCCAGCAGTGGACCCGGGACAGGGGGCAATCAGCCCCAGCATTTT